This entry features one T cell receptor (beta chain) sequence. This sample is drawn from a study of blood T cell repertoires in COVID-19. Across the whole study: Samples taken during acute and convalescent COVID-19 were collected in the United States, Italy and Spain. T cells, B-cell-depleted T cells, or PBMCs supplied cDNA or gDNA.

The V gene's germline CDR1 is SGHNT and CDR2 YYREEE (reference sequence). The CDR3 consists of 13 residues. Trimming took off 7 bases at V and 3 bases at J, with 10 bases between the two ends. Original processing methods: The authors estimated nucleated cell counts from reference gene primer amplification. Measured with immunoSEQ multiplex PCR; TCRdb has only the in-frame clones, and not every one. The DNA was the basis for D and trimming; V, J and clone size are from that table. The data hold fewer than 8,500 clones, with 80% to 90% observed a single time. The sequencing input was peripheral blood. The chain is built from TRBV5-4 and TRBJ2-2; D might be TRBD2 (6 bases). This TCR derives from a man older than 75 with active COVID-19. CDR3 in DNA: TGTGCCAGCGGGAGGAGGGACACCGGGGAGCTGTTTTTT. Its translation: CASGRRDTGELFF.